This TCR beta chain was observed in a study of CD8+CD57+ T cells in acquired aplastic anemia. Study results and limitations: The number of CD8+ CDR3 sequences shared by patients and controls was twenty-nine.

The CDR3 runs 14 residues. With V trimmed by 5 bases and J by 10 bases, 10 bases remained unmatched. Per the germline V gene, CDR1 is LNHDA and CDR2 is SQIVND (reference sequence). Profiling that covered TCR beta VDJ and CDR3 relied on genomic DNA as its template. From the reads, TCRdb called clonotypes with MiXCR, one entry per CDR3 protein. The sample lists about 240,000 distinct CDR3 sequences; more than 40% were seen once. Those patients picked for sequencing had displayed CD8+CD57+ cell expansion on flow cytometry. Of note for this clonotype: Its antigen remains unidentified.

Sequencing was done on a sample of sorted CD4+, CD8+, or CD8+CD57+ T cells (not recorded which) from PBMCs. The chain has TRBV19 and TRBJ2-1; 8 nucleotides align to TRBD2. The TCR sequence derives from a human donor with aplastic anemia. The CDR3 reads CASSLRGEVGEQFF. For the CDR3, the DNA is TGTGCCAGTAGTTTGCGGGGGGAAGTCGGGGAGCAGTTCTTC.